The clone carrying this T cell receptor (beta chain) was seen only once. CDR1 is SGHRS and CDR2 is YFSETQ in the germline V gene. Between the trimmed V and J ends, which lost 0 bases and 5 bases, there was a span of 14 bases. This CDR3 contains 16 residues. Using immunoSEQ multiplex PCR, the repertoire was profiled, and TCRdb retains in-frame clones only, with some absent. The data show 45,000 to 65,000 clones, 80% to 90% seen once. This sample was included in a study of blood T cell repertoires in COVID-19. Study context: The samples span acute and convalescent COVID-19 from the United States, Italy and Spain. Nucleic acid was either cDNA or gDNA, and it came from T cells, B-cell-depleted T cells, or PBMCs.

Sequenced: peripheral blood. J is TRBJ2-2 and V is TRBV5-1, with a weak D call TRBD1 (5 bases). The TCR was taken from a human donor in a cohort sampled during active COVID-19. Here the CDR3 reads CASSLGTDSRTGELFF. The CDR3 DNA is TGCGCCAGCAGCTTGGGGACCGACAGCAGGACCGGGGAGCTGTTTTTT.